This T cell receptor beta chain was captured by sequencing in a study of identical twins' blood T cells (dated by TCRdb to 2012 to 2014). About the study as a whole: The roughly twelve libraries, six for the alpha chain and six for the beta chain, yielded roughly 50 million Illumina reads in total. To assess how genetics influences repertoire formation, the study used next-generation sequencing to compare the TCR alpha and beta chain repertoires of three pairs of monozygous twins. General conclusions and limits of the study: Environmental influences could not be excluded as an explanation for twin similarity, since twins were reared together. Among the most abundant TCRbeta clonotypes, more CDR3 sequences were shared by each donor with her twin than with unrelated donors. Independent studies were stated to be required to validate the proposed role of the TCRalpha J segment in MHC recognition during thymic selection. V gene usage, even among non-selected out-of-frame TCRbeta clonotypes, was reported to be markedly more similar within twin pairs than between unrelated donors. The count of CDR3 clonotypes shared by two donors depended mainly on the product of the two donors' cloneset sizes, and twins did not clearly depart from this trend.

The donors were six healthy women who made up three monozygous twin pairs. All three twin pairs had been reared together and were thought likely to have met the same infectious agents and vaccines. TCR cDNA libraries were prepared from RNA that had been isolated from peripheral blood mononuclear cells. To prepare the library, 5' RACE was applied. Sequencing took place on an Illumina Genome Analyzer IIx. To prepare the RNA-based TCR cDNA libraries, a previously described protocol was followed, with several modifications. Sample-specific barcodes were introduced on both ends of each TCR cDNA library during cDNA synthesis and amplification to prevent cross-contamination. On the study's bioinformatics: Each individual had between about 95,000 and nearly 500,000 identified clonotypes, and each library contained roughly 2.2 to 3.6 million CDR3-containing reads. After reads with improper barcode index combinations were thrown out, a cloneset for each library was built using the MiTCR software. During the assembly of CDR3 clonotypes by MiTCR, low-quality reads were filtered or rescued and PCR and sequencing errors were corrected. Artificial out-of-frame clonotypes were removed by being mapped to in-frame sequences, with one indel in the CDR3 allowed. Similarity in V and J gene usage between donors was calculated as the Jensen-Shannon divergence divided by the mean entropy. TCRdb reran the public reads through fastp at Q25 and MiXCR, keeping productive beta chains. Each record represents a unique CDR3 protein, reported with the most common genes and DNA among its rows. Here the V and J calls rest on TCRdb's processing, not on the authors' analysis. The sample profile shows 350,000 to 400,000 distinct CDR3 sequences; around 30% of them were found once. The ten biggest clones cover about 6% of the sample.

Reading the germline V gene gives CDR1 ENHRY and CDR2 SYGVKD. V and J are truncated by 3 bases and 10 bases respectively, leaving an intervening sequence of 18 bases. From cysteine to phenylalanine, the CDR3 is 14 amino acids long. Only CDR3 DNA is held: 42 bases, read in frame from base 1. As concerns this clonotype: The antigen it recognizes is unknown. No much larger clone is present one base from it, and per-base qualities are unavailable.

This chain is built from TRBV10-3 and TRBJ1-1; no D segment can be confidently identified. The sample consisted of PBMCs. The source of this sequence is a woman aged 18 to 55 in good health. The DNA is as follows: TGTGCCATCAGTGACCCGGACCAAAGAGTAGGAGCTTTCTTT. Translated, it reads CAISDPDQRVGAFF.